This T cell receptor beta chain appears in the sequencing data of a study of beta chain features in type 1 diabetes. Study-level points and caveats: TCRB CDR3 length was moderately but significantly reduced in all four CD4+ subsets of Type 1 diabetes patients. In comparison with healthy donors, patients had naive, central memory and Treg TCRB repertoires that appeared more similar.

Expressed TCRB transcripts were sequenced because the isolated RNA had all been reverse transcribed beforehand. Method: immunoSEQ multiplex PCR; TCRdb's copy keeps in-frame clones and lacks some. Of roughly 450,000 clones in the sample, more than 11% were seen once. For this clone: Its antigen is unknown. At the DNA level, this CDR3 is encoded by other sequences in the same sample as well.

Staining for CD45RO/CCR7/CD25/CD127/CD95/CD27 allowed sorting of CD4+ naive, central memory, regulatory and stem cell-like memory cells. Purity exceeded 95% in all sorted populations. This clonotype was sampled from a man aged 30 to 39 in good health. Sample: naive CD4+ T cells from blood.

The CDR3 coding sequence is TGTGCCAGCAGTCATCCCCGAGGCGAGCAGTACTTC. As protein: CASSHPRGEQYF. This chain joins TRBV7-2 and TRBJ2-7; D is ambiguous. From germline, CDR1 is SGHTA and CDR2 FQGNSA. CDR3 length equals 12 residues. Trimming cost V 6 bases and J 6 bases, with 12 bases left between them. The full variable domain, its missing parts supplied by reference TRBV7-2 and TRBJ2-7, is GAGVSQSPSNKVTEKGKDVELRCDPISGHTALYWYRQSLGQGLEFLIYFQGNSAPDKSGLPSDRFSAERTGGSVSTLTIQRTQQEDSAVYLCASSHPRGEQYFGPGTRLTVT.